One T cell receptor beta chain is described in this entry. Its antigen is still unknown. This specimen comes from a study of cytotoxic CD8 clonotypes in ibrutinib-treated CLL. General study results and limits: A difference in sampling times existed between sustained-remission and progressing patients. The study found public clonotypes uncommon, contracting or stable on treatment.

Generated by immunoSEQ multiplex PCR, the TCRdb table keeps only in-frame clones and is missing some. The sample includes about 7,600 clones, approximately 79% seen only once; the top ten take more than 3.5%. Per the germline V gene, CDR1 is ENHRY and CDR2 is SYGVKD. This CDR3 has 15 residues. Trimming cost V 2 bases and J 1 base, with 11 bases left between them. The clonotype originates from a human donor with chronic lymphocytic leukemia. The source was PBMCs, collected before ibrutinib treatment. The genes are TRBV10-3 and TRBJ1-1; weak D call: TRBD1 (6 bases). Here the CDR3 DNA reads TGTGCCATCAGTGAGGGGGGGCAGGGGAACACTGAAGCTTTCTTT. Residues: CAISEGGQGNTEAFF.